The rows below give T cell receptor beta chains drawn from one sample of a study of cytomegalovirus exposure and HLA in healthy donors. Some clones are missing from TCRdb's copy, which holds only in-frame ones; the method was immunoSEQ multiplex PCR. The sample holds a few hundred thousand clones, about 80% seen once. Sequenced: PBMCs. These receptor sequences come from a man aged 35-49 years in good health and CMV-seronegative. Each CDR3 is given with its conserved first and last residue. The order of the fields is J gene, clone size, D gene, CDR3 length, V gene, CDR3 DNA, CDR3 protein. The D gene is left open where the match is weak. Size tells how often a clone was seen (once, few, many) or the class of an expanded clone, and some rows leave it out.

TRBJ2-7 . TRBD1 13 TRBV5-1 TGCGCCAGCAGCGCTGACAGGGGCTACGAGCAGTACTTC CASSADRGYEQYF
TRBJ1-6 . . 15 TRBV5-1 TGCGCCAGCAGCTTTAAGGAGGGCTCCGATTCACCCCTCCACTTT CASSFKEGSDSPLHF
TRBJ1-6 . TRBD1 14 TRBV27 TGTGCCAGCAGTGGCCGGGACAGCAATTCACCCCTCCACTTT CASSGRDSNSPLHF
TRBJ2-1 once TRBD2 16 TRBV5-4 TGTGCCAGCAGCTTATCTAGCGGGAGGTCCTACAATGAGCAGTTCTTC CASSLSSGRSYNEQFF
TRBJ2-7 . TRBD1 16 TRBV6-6 TGTGCCAGCAGTTACTCTACAGGGGGTCAAGTCCACGAGCAGTACTTC CASSYSTGGQVHEQYF
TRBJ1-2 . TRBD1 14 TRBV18 TGTGCCAGCTTCGGGACAGGGGCTAACTATGGCTACACCTTC CASFGTGANYGYTF
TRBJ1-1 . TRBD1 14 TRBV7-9 TGTGCCAGCAGCTTGCAACAGGGGGACACTGAAGCTTTCTTT CASSLQQGDTEAFF
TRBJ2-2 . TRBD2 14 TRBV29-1 TGCAGCGCAGCAGCGGGGGTGAGGGGAGGGGAGCTGTTTTTT CSAAAGVRGGELFF
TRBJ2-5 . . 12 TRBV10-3 TGTGCCATCGGGGCACAACAAGAGACCCAGTACTTC CAIGAQQETQYF
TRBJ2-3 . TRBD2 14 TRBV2 TGTGCCAGCAGATCTAGCGGTGGCACAGATACGCAGTATTTT CASRSSGGTDTQYF
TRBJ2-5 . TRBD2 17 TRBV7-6 TGTGCCAGCAGCTTAAGGATAGCGGGGGGCCCCCAAGAGACCCAGTACTTC CASSLRIAGGPQETQYF
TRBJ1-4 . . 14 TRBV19 TGTGCCAGTGGAAATGGCAGGGGTAATGAAAAACTGTTTTTT CASGNGRGNEKLFF
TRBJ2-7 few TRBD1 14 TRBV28 TGTGCCAGCAGTTCCACAGGGGGCGTCGACGAGCAGTACTTC CASSSTGGVDEQYF
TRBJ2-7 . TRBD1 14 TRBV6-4 TGTGCCAGCAGACGATATACCAGGACAGGGCGCGAGAACTTC CASRRYTRTGRENF
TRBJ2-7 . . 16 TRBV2 TGTGCCAGCAGTGAGTTCGTTGGGAGGGGGGACTACGAGCAGTACTTC CASSEFVGRGDYEQYF
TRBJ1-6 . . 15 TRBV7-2 TGTGCCAGCAGCGCAAGACAGGCCGTAAATTCACCCCTCCACTTT CASSARQAVNSPLHF
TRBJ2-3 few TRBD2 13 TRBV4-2 TGTGCCAGCGGTAGCGGGGGGCAAGATACGCAGTATTTT CASGSGGQDTQYF
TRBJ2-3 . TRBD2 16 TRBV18 TGTGCCAGCTCACCAACAGCGGGGGGGCCGGGAGATACGCAGTATTTT CASSPTAGGPGDTQYF
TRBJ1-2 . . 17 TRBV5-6 TGTGCCAGCAGCTGGAAACTCCGGGAAGATCGCCGCTATGGCTACACCTTC CASSWKLREDRRYGYTF
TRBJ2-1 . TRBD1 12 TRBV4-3 TGCGCCAGCAGTCCGACAGGGGATGAGCAGTTCTTC CASSPTGDEQFF
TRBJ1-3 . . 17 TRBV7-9 TGTGCCAGCAGCTTAGAGGTCCTGAACAGAGCTGGAAACACCATATATTTT CASSLEVLNRAGNTIYF
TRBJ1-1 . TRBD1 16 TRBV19 TGTGCCAGTAGTACGCCGGGACAGGGGGCCATCACTGAAGCTTTCTTT CASSTPGQGAITEAFF